A selection of T cell receptor beta chains follows, all from one sample in a study of vaccination effects on CD4 cells after COVID-19. Measured with immunoSEQ multiplex PCR; TCRdb has only the in-frame clones, and not every one. The sample lists about 41,000 clones; roughly 76% were seen once. These receptors are not linked to any known antigen. The sample consisted of CD4+ T cells from PBMCs cultured with HCoV-OC43 spike peptides, taken before COVID-19 vaccination. These receptor sequences come from a human donor who received a COVID-19 vaccine. The CDR3 runs from the conserved cysteine through the conserved F or W. A D gene is named only where the DNA matches it firmly. Rows give clone size only sometimes, using once, few, many, or a class for an expanded clone.

J gene: TRBJ2-3; D gene: .; clone size: .; V gene: TRBV6-5; CDR3 DNA: TGTGCCAGCGGACAAGGGGGGTCGCAGTATTTT; CDR3 protein: CASGQGGSQYF
J gene: TRBJ1-6; D gene: TRBD1; clone size: .; V gene: TRBV7-9; CDR3 DNA: TGTGCCAGCAGCCACGGAGAGGGCAGGGGGAATTCACCCCTCCACTTT; CDR3 protein: CASSHGEGRGNSPLHF
J gene: TRBJ2-3; D gene: TRBD1; clone size: .; V gene: TRBV27; CDR3 DNA: TGTGCCAGCAGTCAAGAGACAGGGCCCACAGATACGCAGTATTTT; CDR3 protein: CASSQETGPTDTQYF
J gene: TRBJ1-3; D gene: TRBD1; clone size: .; V gene: TRBV5-4; CDR3 DNA: TGTGCCAGCAGCCCAACTAAAGGGACAGGGGCAAACACCATATATTTT; CDR3 protein: CASSPTKGTGANTIYF
J gene: TRBJ1-4; D gene: .; clone size: .; V gene: TRBV30; CDR3 DNA: TGTGCCTGGACTACAGGGTTACGGGAAAAACTGTTTTTT; CDR3 protein: CAWTTGLREKLFF
J gene: TRBJ1-2; D gene: .; clone size: .; V gene: TRBV19; CDR3 DNA: TGTGCCAGTATAGGGACTCGTCACTATGGCTACACCTTC; CDR3 protein: CASIGTRHYGYTF
J gene: TRBJ1-6; D gene: .; clone size: .; V gene: TRBV6-5; CDR3 DNA: TGTGCCAGCAGCCTAAGACAGCCTGATAATTCACCCCTCCACTTT; CDR3 protein: CASSLRQPDNSPLHF
J gene: TRBJ2-3; D gene: .; clone size: few; V gene: TRBV29-1; CDR3 DNA: TGCAGCGTTGAAGGCGCCTCGGCGGGTGGTGGCACAGATACGCAGTATTTT; CDR3 protein: CSVEGASAGGGTDTQYF
J gene: TRBJ1-4; D gene: TRBD1; clone size: medium-sized; V gene: TRBV30; CDR3 DNA: TGTGCCTCACGTGAATCGACAGGGGGCTGGGGAGAAAAACTGTTTTTT; CDR3 protein: CASRESTGGWGEKLFF
J gene: TRBJ1-6; D gene: .; clone size: .; V gene: TRBV19; CDR3 DNA: TGTGCCAGTAGTATAGGATGGGGCAGTCGGCATTCACCCCTCCACTTT; CDR3 protein: CASSIGWGSRHSPLHF
J gene: TRBJ2-3; D gene: .; clone size: .; V gene: TRBV12-3/TRBV12-4; CDR3 DNA: TGTGCCAGCAGTTTTATAAGAACGCAGTATTTT; CDR3 protein: CASSFIRTQYF
J gene: TRBJ2-5; D gene: .; clone size: .; V gene: TRBV19; CDR3 DNA: TGTGCCAGTAGTATAGATCCCGATGGGAAGACCCAGTACTTC; CDR3 protein: CASSIDPDGKTQYF
J gene: TRBJ1-2; D gene: .; clone size: .; V gene: TRBV5-4; CDR3 DNA: TGTGCCAGCAGCTCCCCCACAGAGACTCCCTATGGCTACACCTTC; CDR3 protein: CASSSPTETPYGYTF
J gene: TRBJ2-1; D gene: .; clone size: .; V gene: TRBV9; CDR3 DNA: TGTGCCAGCAGCGCCCACGTCAGCTCCTACAATGAGCAGTTCTTC; CDR3 protein: CASSAHVSSYNEQFF
J gene: TRBJ2-1; D gene: TRBD1; clone size: few; V gene: TRBV19; CDR3 DNA: TGTGCCAGTAGTATAGCGGACAGGGGCCTTTACAATGAGCAGTTCTTC; CDR3 protein: CASSIADRGLYNEQFF
J gene: TRBJ2-6; D gene: .; clone size: .; V gene: TRBV19; CDR3 DNA: TGTGCCAGTAGTATAATAGACGGGAGAACCTCTGGGGCCAACGTCCTGACTTTC; CDR3 protein: CASSIIDGRTSGANVLTF
J gene: TRBJ2-1; D gene: .; clone size: .; V gene: TRBV7-9; CDR3 DNA: TGTGCCAGCAGCCGAATGGCAGGAGCGAATGAGCAGTTCTTC; CDR3 protein: CASSRMAGANEQFF
J gene: TRBJ2-3; D gene: .; clone size: few; V gene: TRBV5-1; CDR3 DNA: TGCGCCAGCAGCTCCCAGATCGCAGATACGCAGTATTTT; CDR3 protein: CASSSQIADTQYF
J gene: TRBJ1-6; D gene: TRBD1; clone size: .; V gene: TRBV5-6; CDR3 DNA: TGTGCCAGCAGCCCATACAGGGGTGGAAATTCACCCCTCCACTTT; CDR3 protein: CASSPYRGGNSPLHF
J gene: TRBJ1-2; D gene: .; clone size: once; V gene: TRBV12-3/TRBV12-4; CDR3 DNA: TGTGCCAGCAGTTTCCGGGCATATGGCTACACCTTC; CDR3 protein: CASSFRAYGYTF
J gene: TRBJ2-1; D gene: TRBD2; clone size: .; V gene: TRBV7-9; CDR3 DNA: TGTGCCAGCAGCGAGACTAGCGGGATTGGCAATGAGCAGTTCTTC; CDR3 protein: CASSETSGIGNEQFF
J gene: TRBJ2-5; D gene: .; clone size: .; V gene: TRBV7-7; CDR3 DNA: TGTGCTAGCAGCTACGGCGAGAGGAGTTCGGAGACCCAGTACTTC; CDR3 protein: CASSYGERSSETQYF
J gene: TRBJ1-2; D gene: TRBD1; clone size: .; V gene: TRBV4-1; CDR3 DNA: TGCGCCAGCAGCTCCCAGGGACAGGGGGCGTCCGGCTACACCTTC; CDR3 protein: CASSSQGQGASGYTF
J gene: TRBJ2-2; D gene: TRBD1; clone size: .; V gene: TRBV5-5; CDR3 DNA: TGTGCCAGCAGCTCAAGCCCGGGACAGGGATGGGAGGAGCTGTTTTTT; CDR3 protein: CASSSSPGQGWEELFF
J gene: TRBJ1-1; D gene: .; clone size: .; V gene: TRBV5-5; CDR3 DNA: TGTGCCAGCACCCCGACAGGAATGACTGAAGCTTTCTTT; CDR3 protein: CASTPTGMTEAFF
J gene: TRBJ2-6; D gene: .; clone size: .; V gene: TRBV19; CDR3 DNA: TGTGCCAGTAGTACACCTCGACAGCGGGCCAACGTCCTGACTTTC; CDR3 protein: CASSTPRQRANVLTF
J gene: TRBJ1-2; D gene: .; clone size: .; V gene: TRBV5-1; CDR3 DNA: TGCGCCAGCAGCCCGGACACTAACTATGGCTACACCTTC; CDR3 protein: CASSPDTNYGYTF
J gene: TRBJ2-5; D gene: TRBD1; clone size: .; V gene: TRBV2; CDR3 DNA: TGTGCCAGCAACGGGGACAGGGAAGAGACCCAGTACTTC; CDR3 protein: CASNGDREETQYF
J gene: TRBJ2-7; D gene: .; clone size: .; V gene: TRBV6-6; CDR3 DNA: TGTGCCAGCAGCCAAAAGACGGGGGATAATAACTACGAGCAGTACTTC; CDR3 protein: CASSQKTGDNNYEQYF
J gene: TRBJ2-7; D gene: .; clone size: .; V gene: TRBV5-5; CDR3 DNA: TGTGCCAGCAGCGCAGGGGCCGTACCGGGCGAGCAGTACTTC; CDR3 protein: CASSAGAVPGEQYF
J gene: TRBJ2-1; D gene: .; clone size: .; V gene: TRBV5-6; CDR3 DNA: TGTGCCAGCAGCTTGGCCGAGGGAGAAACCCCCTTCTTC; CDR3 protein: CASSLAEGETPFF
J gene: TRBJ2-3; D gene: .; clone size: .; V gene: TRBV15; CDR3 DNA: TGTGCCACCAGCAGAGGACCTCAAGTAACAGATACGCAGTATTTT; CDR3 protein: CATSRGPQVTDTQYF
J gene: TRBJ2-2; D gene: TRBD1; clone size: hyperexpanded; V gene: TRBV3-1/TRBV3-2; CDR3 DNA: TGTGCCAGCAGTCCACAGGGGGCGGGGACCGGGGAGCTGTTTTTT; CDR3 protein: CASSPQGAGTGELFF
J gene: TRBJ2-7; D gene: .; clone size: .; V gene: TRBV4-1; CDR3 DNA: TGCGCCAGCAGCCAACCCTGGGGCTCGCAGTACGAGCAGTACTTC; CDR3 protein: CASSQPWGSQYEQYF
J gene: TRBJ1-1; D gene: .; clone size: .; V gene: TRBV20-1; CDR3 DNA: TGCAGTGCTAGTCGGGGGACTGAAGCTTTCTTT; CDR3 protein: CSASRGTEAFF
J gene: TRBJ1-2; D gene: .; clone size: .; V gene: TRBV10-3; CDR3 DNA: TGTGCCATCAGCGGTAACCTCCTAGGGGCCGCCTCCTATGGCTACACCTTC; CDR3 protein: CAISGNLLGAASYGYTF
J gene: TRBJ2-2; D gene: .; clone size: .; V gene: TRBV24-1; CDR3 DNA: TGTGCCACCAGTGATACCTTACCCGGGGAGCTGTTTTTT; CDR3 protein: CATSDTLPGELFF